These 5 T cell receptor beta chains were sequenced from one sample in a study of blood T cell repertoires in COVID-19. The table came from immunoSEQ multiplex PCR; TCRdb's copy has only in-frame clones and leaves some out. Among some 190,000 clones listed, nearly 80% were seen once. Sequences were obtained from PBMCs or T cells enriched from blood (not recorded which). The receptors derive from a man between 60 and 70 years old who had been exposed to COVID-19.

This clone was counted many times. This chain uses TRBV20-1 with TRBJ2-1, with 9 bases fitting TRBD2. Germline CDR1 and CDR2: DFQATT and SNEGSKA (reference sequence). The CDR3 sequence is 16 residues long. Unmatched junction bases numbered 12, after V lost 3 bases and J lost 6 bases. CDR3 nucleotide sequence: TGCAGTGCTAGTGGGGTTTTAGCGGGAGTAGGCAATGAGCAGTTCTTC. Encoded protein: CSASGVLAGVGNEQFF.

This clone was counted between two and nine times. This chain uses TRBV24-1 with TRBJ1-2; 7 bases align to TRBD1. The CDR3 is 15 residues long. The germline V gene encodes CDR1 KGHDR and CDR2 SFDVKD. The junction had 7 bases not matched to a gene; V was cut back by 3 bases and J by 4 bases. The CDR3 protein is CATSDPSTGSYGYTF. The CDR3 DNA is TGTGCCACCAGTGATCCGTCGACAGGGTCCTATGGCTACACCTTC.

This clone was seen once. This sequence joins TRBV28 and TRBJ1-5; D is possibly TRBD1 (5 bases). Trimming removed 5 bases from V and 7 bases from J, with 15 bases in between. The CDR3 loop spans 14 amino acids. The germline CDR1 and CDR2 sequences are MDHEN and SYDVKM. The CDR3 DNA sequence: TGTGCCAGCAGTCCACCGACGGGGGTACAGCCCCAGCATTTT. Residues: CASSPPTGVQPQHF.

The chain has TRBV4-1 and TRBJ2-4; weak D call: TRBD1 (5 bases). V was shortened by 2 bases and J by 1 base, with 15 bases between the two germline ends. Germline CDR1 MGHRA, CDR2 YSYEKL. The length of the CDR3 is 17 residues. The chain's CDR3 is CASSQSQGPMAKNIQYF. CDR3 nucleotide sequence: TGCGCCAGCAGCCAATCCCAGGGTCCCATGGCCAAAAACATTCAGTACTTC.

The V call is TRBV20-1, the J call TRBJ1-6, with D possibly matching TRBD1 (6 bases). Germline CDR1 is DFQATT and CDR2 is SNEGSKA (reference sequence). The V gene lost 3 bases and the J gene lost 6 bases, with 12 bases spanning the gap. This CDR3 is built from 14 residues. CDR3 coding DNA: TGCAGTGCTAGTATGGGGACACTTAATTCACCCCTCCACTTT. Its protein is CSASMGTLNSPLHF.